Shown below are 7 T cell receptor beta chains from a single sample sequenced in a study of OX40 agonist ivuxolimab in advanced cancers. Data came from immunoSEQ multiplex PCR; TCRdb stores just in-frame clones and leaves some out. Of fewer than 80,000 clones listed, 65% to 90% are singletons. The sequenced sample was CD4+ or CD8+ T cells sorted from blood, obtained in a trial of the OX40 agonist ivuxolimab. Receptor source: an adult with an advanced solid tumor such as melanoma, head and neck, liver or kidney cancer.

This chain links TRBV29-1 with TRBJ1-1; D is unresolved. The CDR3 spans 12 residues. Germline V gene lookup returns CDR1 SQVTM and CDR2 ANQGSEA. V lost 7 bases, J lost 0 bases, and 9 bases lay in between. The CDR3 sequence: CSAGAMNTEAFF. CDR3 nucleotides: TGCAGCGCTGGAGCTATGAACACTGAAGCTTTCTTT. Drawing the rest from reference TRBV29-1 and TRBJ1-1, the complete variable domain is SAVISQKPSRDICQRGTSLTIQCQVDSQVTMMFWYRQQPGQSLTLIATANQGSEATYESGFVIDKFPISRPNLTFSTLTVSNMSPEDSSIYLCSAGAMNTEAFFGQGTRLTVV.

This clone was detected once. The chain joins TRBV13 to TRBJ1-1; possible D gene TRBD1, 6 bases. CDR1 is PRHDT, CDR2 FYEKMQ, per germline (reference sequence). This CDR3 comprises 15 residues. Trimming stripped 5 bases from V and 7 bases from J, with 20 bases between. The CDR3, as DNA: TGTGCCAGCAGCCGCACGCCCCGGACAGTGGGTGAAGCTTTCTTT. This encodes CASSRTPRTVGEAFF.

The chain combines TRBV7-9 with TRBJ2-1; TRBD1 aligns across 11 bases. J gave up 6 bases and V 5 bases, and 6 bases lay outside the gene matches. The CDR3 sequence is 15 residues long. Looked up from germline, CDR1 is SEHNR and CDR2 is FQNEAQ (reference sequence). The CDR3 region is CASSPPGQGGNEQFF. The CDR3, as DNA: TGTGCCAGCAGCCCGCCGGGACAGGGGGGCAATGAGCAGTTCTTC.

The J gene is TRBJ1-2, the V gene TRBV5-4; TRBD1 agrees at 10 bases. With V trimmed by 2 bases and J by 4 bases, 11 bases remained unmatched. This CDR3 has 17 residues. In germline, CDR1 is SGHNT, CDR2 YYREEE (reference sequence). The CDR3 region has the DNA TGTGCCAGCAGCTTTCCGGGACAGGGGCCGGGTGGCTATGGCTACACCTTC. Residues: CASSFPGQGPGGYGYTF.

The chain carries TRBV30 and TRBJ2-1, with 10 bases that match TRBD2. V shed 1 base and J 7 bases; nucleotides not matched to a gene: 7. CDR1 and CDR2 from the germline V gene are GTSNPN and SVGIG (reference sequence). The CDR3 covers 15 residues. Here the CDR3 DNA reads TGTGCCTGGAGTGGGCTAGCGGGGGCACGGAATGAGCAGTTCTTC. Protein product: CAWSGLAGARNEQFF. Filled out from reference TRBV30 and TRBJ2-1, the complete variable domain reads SQTIHQWPATLVQPVGSPLSLECTVEGTSNPNLYWYRQAAGRGLQLLFYSVGIGQISSEVPQNLSASRPQDRQFILSSKKLLLSDSGFYLCAWSGLAGARNEQFFGPGTRLTVL.

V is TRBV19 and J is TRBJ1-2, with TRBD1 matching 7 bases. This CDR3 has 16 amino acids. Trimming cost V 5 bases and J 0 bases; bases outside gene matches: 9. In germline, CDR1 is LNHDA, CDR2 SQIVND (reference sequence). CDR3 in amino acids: CASSGGTEKTNYGYTF. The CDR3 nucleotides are TGTGCCAGTAGTGGCGGGACAGAGAAAACTAACTATGGCTACACCTTC.

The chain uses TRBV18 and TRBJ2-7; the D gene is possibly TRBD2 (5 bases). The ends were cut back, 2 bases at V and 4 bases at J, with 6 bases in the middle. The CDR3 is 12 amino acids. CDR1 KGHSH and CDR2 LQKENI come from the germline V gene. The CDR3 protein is CASSPEGYEQYF. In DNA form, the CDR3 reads TGTGCCAGCTCACCAGAGGGATACGAGCAGTACTTC.